The 14 T cell receptor beta chains given below trace back to one sample, sequenced in a study of blood T cell repertoires in COVID-19. Generated by immunoSEQ multiplex PCR, the TCRdb table keeps only in-frame clones and is missing some. The sample lists under 350,000 clones; approximately 90% were seen once. The sample was peripheral blood. All receptors derive from a man in his forties with acute or convalescent COVID-19.

The V and J genes are TRBV2 and TRBJ1-1; D is unclear. V was pared by 6 bases and J by 1 base, with 12 bases between. The CDR3 spans 14 residues. CDR1 SNHLY and CDR2 FYNNEI come from the germline V gene. The DNA of the CDR3 is TGTGCCAGCAGCCTCGAACGGGGGAACACTGAAGCTTTCTTT. Its translation is CASSLERGNTEAFF. The full variable domain, rest sourced from reference TRBV2 and TRBJ1-1, is EPEVTQTPSHQVTQMGQEVILRCVPISNHLYFYWYRQILGQKVEFLVSFYNNEISEKSEIFDDQFSVERPDGSNFTLKIRSTKLEDSAMYFCASSLERGNTEAFFGQGTRLTVV.

The chain links TRBV5-4 to TRBJ1-6; tentative D call: TRBD1 (6 bases). The germline V and J ends were trimmed by 4 bases and 8 bases, with 13 bases remaining between them. This CDR3 spans 14 amino acids. Germline lookup yields CDR1 SGHNT and CDR2 YYREEE (reference sequence). CDR3 in DNA: TGTGCCAGCAGCGCCCCGGGACATTATTCACCCCTCCACTTT. Amino acids: CASSAPGHYSPLHF.

The chain combines TRBV4-1 with TRBJ2-3; TRBD2 matches at 9 bases. CDR3 length: 18 residues. V gave up 3 bases and J gave up 5 bases; unmatched junction bases: 15. Looked up from germline, CDR1 is MGHRA and CDR2 is YSYEKL. Here the CDR3 DNA reads TGCGCCAGCAGCCACCTAATGTGGGCGGGGGGGTTAGGAGATACGCAGTATTTT. This translates into CASSHLMWAGGLGDTQYF.

The chain employs TRBV2 and TRBJ1-2; 9 bases fit TRBD1. Germline assignment: CDR1 SNHLY and CDR2 FYNNEI. The V and J ends lost 6 bases and 2 bases, in that order; junction bases with no gene match: 4. The CDR3 is made up of 14 amino acids. The chain's CDR3 is CASSAGTGNYGYTF. The CDR3 coding sequence is TGTGCCAGCAGCGCCGGGACAGGGAACTATGGCTACACCTTC.

The rearrangement joins TRBV7-6 to TRBJ2-2, with unresolved D. Germline CDR1 is SGHVS and CDR2 is FNYEAQ. The length of the CDR3 is 12 residues. V was shortened by 7 bases and J by 4 bases, with 7 bases between the two germline ends. This CDR3 is CASTPGTGELFF. DNA of the CDR3: TGTGCCAGCACCCCAGGCACCGGGGAGCTGTTTTTT.

A remark on this clone: Other DNA sequences of this sample code for an identical CDR3. V gene TRBV5-4 combines with J gene TRBJ1-2, with TRBD1 identical over 9 bases. CDR1 and CDR2 (germline): SGHNT, YYREEE (reference sequence). The ends lost 5 bases at V and 2 bases at J; junction bases unmatched: 4. The CDR3 is made up of 14 amino acids. CDR3 sequence (DNA): TGTGCCAGCAGTCGCGGACAGGGGAACTATGGCTACACCTTC. It specifies CASSRGQGNYGYTF. The entire variable domain, with the rest obtained from reference TRBV5-4 and TRBJ1-2, is as follows: ETGVTQSPTHLIKTRGQQVTLRCSSQSGHNTVSWYQQALGQGPQFIFQYYREEENGRGNFPPRFSGLQFPNYSSELNVNALELDDSALYLCASSRGQGNYGYTFGSGTRLTVV.

The chain couples TRBV24-1 to TRBJ1-2; tentative D call: TRBD1 (6 bases). Trimming shortened V by 4 bases and J by 2 bases, and 10 bases separated the two germline ends. The CDR3 sequence is 14 residues long. Germline assignment: CDR1 KGHDR and CDR2 SFDVKD. The CDR3 DNA sequence: TGTGCCACCAGTGAGCGGACAGAGAACTATGGCTACACCTTC. Translating gives CATSERTENYGYTF.

The gene calls are TRBV6-6 and TRBJ1-5, with 9 positions matching TRBD1. With 6 bases clipped from V and 0 bases from J, the junction kept 3 bases outside the gene matches. CDR3 length: 15 amino acids. Germline V gene data show CDR1 as MNHNY and CDR2 as SVGAGI (reference sequence). Written as DNA, the CDR3 is TGTGCCAGCAGACAACAGGGGGCTAGCAATCAGCCCCAGCATTTT. Residues: CASRQQGASNQPQHF.

This chain uses TRBV30 with TRBJ1-2, with no clear D. V lost 3 bases to trimming and J lost 8 bases, with 13 bases between them. The CDR3 is 12 amino acids. CDR1 and CDR2 (germline): GTSNPN, SVGIG (reference sequence). As DNA, the CDR3 is TGTGCCTGGAGCCGAGGGTTTAGGGGCTACACCTTC. Translating it yields CAWSRGFRGYTF.

This clone was recorded once. The chain employs TRBV5-4 and TRBJ2-1, with 10 nucleotides matching TRBD1. Germline assignment: CDR1 SGHNT and CDR2 YYREEE (reference sequence). The CDR3 is made up of 15 amino acids. Germline trimming cut 2 bases from V and 4 bases from J; bases unmatched to any gene: 3. CDR3 DNA sequence: TGTGCCAGCAGCTTAGGGACAGGGGATTACAATGAGCAGTTCTTC. Encoded protein: CASSLGTGDYNEQFF.

The count of this clone is one. The rearrangement joins TRBV24-1 to TRBJ2-1; 8 nucleotides match TRBD2. This CDR3 has 15 residues. Looked up from germline, CDR1 is KGHDR and CDR2 is SFDVKD. The V gene end was trimmed by 2 bases and the J gene end by 2 bases; junction bases not matched to a gene: 1. CDR3 sequence (DNA): TGTGCCACCAGTGATTCCGGGGGGGCCTACAATGAGCAGTTCTTC. Translation: CATSDSGGAYNEQFF.

This chain connects TRBV5-8 to TRBJ1-2; D possibly corresponds to TRBD1 (5 bases). CDR1 is SGHTS, CDR2 YDEGEE, per germline. The V gene lost 2 bases and the J gene lost 6 bases, with 14 bases spanning the gap. The CDR3 spans 14 residues. Written as DNA, the CDR3 is TGTGCCAGCAGCTTAGGGGCAGGGTACCATGGCTACACCTTC. Translating gives CASSLGAGYHGYTF.

The chain recombines TRBV2 with TRBJ1-2; D perhaps matches TRBD1 (6 bases). Trimming left V 6 bases short and J 14 bases short, with 19 bases between. Germline values: CDR1 SNHLY, CDR2 FYNNEI. This CDR3 is built from 12 residues. CDR3 residues: CASSARPGTSTF. As DNA, the CDR3 is TGTGCCAGCAGCGCCCGCCCCGGGACATCGACCTTC.

This clone was observed a few times. This chain uses TRBV4-2 with TRBJ1-2; D is unresolved. This CDR3 is built from 15 residues. The V gene's germline CDR1 is LGHNA and CDR2 YNFKEQ. V lost 0 bases and J lost 2, with 10 bases in between. The CDR3 spells CASSQDQNTNYGYTF. CDR3 coding DNA: TGTGCCAGCAGCCAAGATCAGAACACCAACTATGGCTACACCTTC.